This T cell receptor (beta chain) appears in the sequencing data of a study of cytomegalovirus exposure and HLA in healthy donors. General study findings and limits: Compared with the roughly 730-donor mean, an Asian-associated ancestry cluster reportedly had fewer N-insertions, according to a later analysis. Rarity held for most TCR sequences, but there were some public TCRs that occurred in many donors.

Notes on this clone: What it binds is not known.

Per the germline V gene, CDR1 is LGHNA and CDR2 is YSLEER. V dropped 3 bases and J dropped 0 bases, with 9 bases sitting between them. The CDR3 covers 15 residues. The PCR contained 60 Vbeta and 13 Jbeta primers. Authors' methods: In a later analysis, 10 million to 11 million of 83 million or so unique beta chains occurred in at least two donors. Repertoires were generated with immunoSEQ multiplex PCR, while TCRdb's copy carries only in-frame clones and drops some. The DNA gave D and trimming, while V, J and clone size come from that table. This table holds approximately 110,000 clones, around 75% found once.

The sequence came from a man aged 40-49 years in good health and CMV-seronegative. Sequenced input: PBMCs. The rearrangement links TRBV4-3 to TRBJ2-1; D unclear. The CDR3 sequence is CASSHDGYSYNEQFF. In DNA form, the CDR3 reads TGCGCCAGCAGCCACGACGGGTACTCCTACAATGAGCAGTTCTTC.